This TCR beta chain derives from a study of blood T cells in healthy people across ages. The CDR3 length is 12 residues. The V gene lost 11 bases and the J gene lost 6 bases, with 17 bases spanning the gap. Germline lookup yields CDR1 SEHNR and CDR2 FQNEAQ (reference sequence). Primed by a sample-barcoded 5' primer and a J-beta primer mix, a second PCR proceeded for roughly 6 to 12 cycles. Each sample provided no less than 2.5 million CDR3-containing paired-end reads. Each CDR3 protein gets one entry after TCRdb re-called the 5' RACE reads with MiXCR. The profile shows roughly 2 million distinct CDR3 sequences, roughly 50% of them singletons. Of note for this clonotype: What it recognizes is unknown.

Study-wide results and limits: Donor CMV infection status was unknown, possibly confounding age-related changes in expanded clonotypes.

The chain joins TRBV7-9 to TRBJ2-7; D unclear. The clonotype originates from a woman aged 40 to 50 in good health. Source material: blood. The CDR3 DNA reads TGTGCCGCGGCAGATAAGGGCGGCGAGCAGTACTTC. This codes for CAAADKGGEQYF. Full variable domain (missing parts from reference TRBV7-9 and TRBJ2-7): DTGVSQNPRHKITKRGQNVTFRCDPISEHNRLYWYRQTLGQGPEFLTYFQNEAQLEKSRLLSDRFSAERPKGSFSTLEIQRTEQGDSAMYLCAAADKGGEQYFGPGTRLTVT.